One sample yielded the 21 T cell receptor beta chains listed below, sequenced in a study of shared clonotypes between healthy human individuals. The method was immunoSEQ multiplex PCR; TCRdb's version includes in-frame clones alone and lacks a portion of them. The sample has hundreds of thousands of clones; roughly 77% are singletons. What was sequenced was PBMCs. These receptors were collected from a woman between 40 and 50 years old in good health. Some clones in this sample may be carry-over from other donors' samples.

Comments on this clone: A far larger clone is off by one base, so a read error is likely. The chain couples TRBV28 to TRBJ1-1; D gene ambiguous. Germline CDR1 MDHEN, CDR2 SYDVKM. CDR3 length: 12 residues. The V end was cut by 7 bases, the J end by 3 bases, with 9 bases between. In DNA, the CDR3 is TGTGCCAGCAACAAAAAGGACACTGAAGCTTTCTTT. Its translation: CASNKKDTEAFF.

The CDR3 loop is CAIKEREGTDTQYF. CDR3 nucleotides: TGTGCCATCAAAGAGCGGGAGGGTACAGATACGCAGTATTTT. The chain carries TRBV10-3 and TRBJ2-3; 10 positions match TRBD2. Germline values: CDR1 ENHRY, CDR2 SYGVKD. The CDR3 consists of 14 residues. The ends lost 7 bases at V and 3 bases at J; junction bases unmatched: 4.

The CDR3 region is CASSPRDLSGNTIYF. CDR3 nucleotide sequence: TGTGCCAGCTCACCCCGGGACCTCTCTGGAAACACCATATATTTT. J is TRBJ1-3 and V is TRBV18; weak D call: TRBD1 (5 bases). The CDR3 runs to 15 residues. V was shortened by 3 bases and J by 0 bases, with 9 bases between the two germline ends. Per germline, CDR1 KGHSH and CDR2 LQKENI.

The chain employs TRBV30 and TRBJ1-5, with a tentative D call TRBD1 (5 bases). Trimming cost V 3 bases and J 7 bases, with 10 bases left between them. The length of the CDR3 is 12 residues. Germline V gene sequence: CDR1 GTSNPN, CDR2 SVGIG (reference sequence). CDR3 bases: TGTGCCTGGAGCCCTGGGGGACAGCCCCAGCATTTT. It codes for CAWSPGGQPQHF.

This clone was detected a few times. The rearrangement joins TRBV28 to TRBJ1-2, with D possibly matching TRBD1 (6 bases). The V end was cut by 2 bases, the J end by 7 bases, with 14 bases between. The germline V gene has CDR1 MDHEN and CDR2 SYDVKM. CDR3 length: 14 amino acids. The CDR3 loop is CASSLPTQGFGYTF. CDR3 sequence (DNA): TGTGCCAGCAGTTTACCCACACAGGGATTTGGCTACACCTTC.

To note about this clone: The sample contains more than one DNA sequence encoding this CDR3. V gene TRBV5-6 combines with J gene TRBJ1-2; 7 bases are a match to TRBD1. This CDR3 is 12 amino acids long. V dropped 6 bases and J dropped 7; count of bases not matched to a gene: 6. The germline gives CDR1 SGHDT, CDR2 YYEEEE. In DNA, the CDR3 is TGTGCCAGCACCCCAGGGGGAGGTGGCTACACCTTC. Encoded protein: CASTPGGGGYTF.

This rearrangement joins TRBV7-9 to TRBJ2-1, with 11 bases identical to TRBD2. This CDR3 has 14 residues. V lost 1 base and J lost 7; bases outside the gene matches: 0. Germline loops: CDR1 SEHNR, CDR2 FQNEAQ (reference sequence). The CDR3 loop reads CASSLGTSGNEQFF. CDR3 nucleotide sequence: TGTGCCAGCAGCTTAGGGACTAGCGGGAATGAGCAGTTCTTC.

This chain joins TRBV4-2 and TRBJ1-5; 10 nucleotides align to TRBD1. Germline CDR1 and CDR2: LGHNA and YNFKEQ. The CDR3 is 17 amino acids. With V trimmed by 1 base and J by 9 bases, 12 bases remained unmatched. In nucleotides, the CDR3 is TGTGCCAGCAGCCAAGGGACAGGGGGACTGAGGACGGGGCCCCAGCATTTT. Translating it yields CASSQGTGGLRTGPQHF.

The V gene is TRBV27, the J gene TRBJ2-4; tentatively, D is TRBD1 or TRBD2 (7 bases each). The V end was cut by 8 bases, the J end by 6 bases, with 17 bases between. CDR1 and CDR2 (germline): MNHEY, SMNVEV (reference sequence). This CDR3 is 14 amino acids long. The CDR3 region has the DNA TGTGCCAGCGGCAGGGGGGGCATCAGAAACATTCAGTACTTC. Encoded protein: CASGRGGIRNIQYF.

The V and J genes are TRBV29-1 and TRBJ2-3; perhaps D is TRBD1 or TRBD2 (6 bases each). The CDR3 has 17 residues. Germline values: CDR1 SQVTM, CDR2 ANQGSEA. V shed 3 bases and J shed 5 bases, with 24 bases lying between them. The CDR3 loop reads CSVDAPGGWRGEDTQYF. In nucleotides, the CDR3 is TGCAGCGTTGACGCCCCCGGGGGCTGGCGAGGAGAAGATACGCAGTATTTT.

This clone was seen more than once but under ten times. For the CDR3, the DNA is TGTGCCAGTAAATGGTCGGGGGATAATTCACCCCTCCACTTT. Amino acids: CASKWSGDNSPLHF. V and J are TRBV19 and TRBJ1-6, with a tentative D call TRBD1 (5 bases). The CDR3 is 14 amino acids. The V and J ends lost 7 bases and 5 bases respectively, with 12 bases between them. The germline gives CDR1 LNHDA, CDR2 SQIVND (reference sequence).

Worth noting for this clone: In the same sample, other DNA sequences code for this CDR3. This chain uses TRBV18 with TRBJ2-5, with D uncertain. The CDR3 covers 12 residues. V lost 3 bases to trimming and J lost 5 bases, with 7 bases between them. CDR1 KGHSH and CDR2 LQKENI come from the germline V gene. The DNA for the CDR3 is TGTGCCAGCTCACCCCTGGGGGAGACCCAGTACTTC. Protein: CASSPLGETQYF.

This clone turned up a few times. The gene calls are TRBV6-5 and TRBJ2-1; TRBD2 matches 13 bases. CDR3 length equals 16 residues. Germline CDR1 and CDR2: MNHEY and SVGAGI. Losses at the gene ends were 2 bases for V and 9 bases for J; bases not matched to a gene: 7. The CDR3 protein is CASSYRGLAGLGEQFF. CDR3 DNA sequence: TGTGCCAGCAGTTACCGGGGACTAGCGGGGCTGGGTGAGCAGTTCTTC.

V and J are TRBV7-2 and TRBJ1-5; 7 bases map to TRBD1. From germline, CDR1 is SGHTA and CDR2 FQGNSA. Trimming cost V 1 base and J 3 bases; bases outside gene matches: 3. CDR3 length: 15 residues. CDR3 amino acids: CASSLDGTVNQPQHF. The CDR3 DNA reads TGTGCCAGCAGCTTAGATGGGACAGTCAATCAGCCCCAGCATTTT.

This chain uses TRBV14 with TRBJ2-2, with 9 bases lining up with TRBD2. Germline trimming cut 5 bases from V and 0 bases from J; bases unmatched to any gene: 7. This CDR3 is 17 amino acids long. Germline CDR1 SGHDN, CDR2 FVKESK. The CDR3 loop reads CASSYREREANTGELFF. CDR3 in DNA: TGTGCCAGCAGCTACAGGGAGCGGGAGGCGAACACCGGGGAGCTGTTTTTT.

The rearrangement joins TRBV6-1 to TRBJ1-1; D is unresolved. The CDR3 spans 14 residues. The germline V and J ends were trimmed by 4 bases and 4 bases, with 13 bases remaining between them. Germline-derived CDR1 and CDR2 are MNHNS and SASEGT. Here the CDR3 reads CASSGTAGATEAFF. CDR3 nucleotide sequence: TGTGCCAGCAGTGGCACCGCAGGTGCCACTGAAGCTTTCTTT.

The chain carries TRBV11-3 and TRBJ2-2; D ambiguous. CDR1 is SGHNT, CDR2 YENEEA, per germline. The V end was cut by 3 bases, the J end by 5 bases, with 4 bases between. The CDR3 is 12 amino acids. The CDR3 DNA reads as TGTGCCAGCAGCTTCCGAACCGGGGAGCTGTTTTTT. As protein: CASSFRTGELFF.

This clone showed up just once. CDR3 nucleotide sequence: TGCAGCGGCACCAGACAGGGCGTTAAGACCCAGTACTTC. Protein sequence: CSGTRQGVKTQYF. The gene calls are TRBV29-1 and TRBJ2-5, with 7 bases lining up with TRBD1. V dropped 7 bases and J dropped 6; count of bases not matched to a gene: 11. The CDR3 is 13 amino acids. The germline CDR1 and CDR2 sequences are SQVTM and ANQGSEA.

This clone came up once. The chain employs TRBV12-2 and TRBJ2-3; the table's TRBD2 call for D was not verified on the DNA. TRBV12-2 is an annotated pseudogene. The CDR3 is 16 amino acids. As DNA, the CDR3 is TGTGCAAGTCGCCCCCAAGCGGGAACAAGCACAGATACGCAGTATTTT. Translation: CASRPQAGTSTDTQYF.

This clone was observed at least ten times. The genes are TRBV7-2 and TRBJ1-2; 8 bases align to TRBD1. The germline V gene has CDR1 SGHTA and CDR2 FQGNSA. The CDR3 spans 14 residues. J was trimmed by 4 bases and V by 4 bases; bases with no gene match: 5. As DNA, the CDR3 is TGTGCCAGCAGCTACCCGGACAGGGCCTATGGCTACACCTTC. It codes for CASSYPDRAYGYTF. The full variable domain, in which reference TRBV7-2 and TRBJ1-2 provide the parts outside the CDR3, is GAGVSQSPSNKVTEKGKDVELRCDPISGHTALYWYRQSLGQGLEFLIYFQGNSAPDKSGLPSDRFSAERTGGSVSTLTIQRTQQEDSAVYLCASSYPDRAYGYTFGSGTRLTVV.

Points on this clone: Other DNA sequences in the sample encode the same CDR3. This chain connects TRBV28 to TRBJ1-2; 7 bases are shared with TRBD1. The CDR3 has 13 amino acids. V trimming: 6 bases; J trimming: 4 bases; junction bases outside the gene matches: 5. Germline V gives CDR1 MDHEN, CDR2 SYDVKM. The DNA for the CDR3 is TGTGCCAGCAGCCTGCCAGGGGGCTATGGCTACACCTTC. Protein: CASSLPGGYGYTF.